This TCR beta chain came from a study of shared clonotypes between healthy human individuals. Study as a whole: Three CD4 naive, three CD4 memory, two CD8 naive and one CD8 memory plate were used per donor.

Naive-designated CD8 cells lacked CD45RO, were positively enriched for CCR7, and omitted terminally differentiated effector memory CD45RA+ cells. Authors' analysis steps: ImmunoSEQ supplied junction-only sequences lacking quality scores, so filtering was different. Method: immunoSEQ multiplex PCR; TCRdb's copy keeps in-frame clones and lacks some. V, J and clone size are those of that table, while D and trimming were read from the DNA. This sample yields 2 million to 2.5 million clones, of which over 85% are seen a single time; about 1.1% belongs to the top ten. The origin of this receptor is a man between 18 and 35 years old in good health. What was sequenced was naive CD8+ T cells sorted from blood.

The CDR3 nucleotides read TGTGCCAGCAGCCAAGCCCTGGGACGGAAAAATCCCTACGAGCAGTACTTC. Amino acids: CASSQALGRKNPYEQYF. The J gene is TRBJ2-7, the V gene TRBV14, with D tentatively TRBD1 or TRBD2 (5 bases each). The V end was cut by 1 base, the J end by 2 bases, with 18 bases between. The length of the CDR3 is 17 residues. Germline CDR1 reads SGHDN; CDR2 reads FVKESK.